Following are 28 T cell receptor beta chains from one sample sequenced in a study of vaccination and CD4 T cells after COVID-19. Treatment described: roughly 11-day PBMC culture with coronavirus spike peptide pools or control peptides (ViraFEST assay). According to the study, CD4+ T cells from the unexposed donor were gathered ahead of the COVID-19 pandemic (2011-2018). Their target antigens are unknown. The Oncomine TCR Beta short-read assay was applied to DNA of cultured CD4+ T cells. Once CD4+ T cells had been cultured, genomic DNA was extracted from them. MiXCR, run by TCRdb on the PCR reads, gives a single entry per CDR3 protein. The profile shows about 11,000 distinct CDR3 sequences, 25% to 30% of them singletons. Sample: CD4+ T cells from blood, cultured in vitro. The receptor set was obtained from a human donor in good health.

In this sample, this clonotype turned up a few times. V gene TRBV2 combines with J gene TRBJ2-5, with no clear D. V was trimmed by 1 base and J by 5 bases, leaving 14 bases between them. The germline gives CDR1 SNHLY, CDR2 FYNNEI. CDR3 length: 15 residues. CDR3 sequence reads: CASSEGPVAQETQYF. DNA for the CDR3: TGTGCCAGCAGTGAAGGTCCGGTTGCACAGGAGACCCAGTACTTC.

The chain links TRBV7-8 to TRBJ2-7; a possible D gene is TRBD2 (6 bases). The CDR3 is 17 amino acids. Trimming stripped 1 base from V and 3 bases from J, with 19 bases between. Looked up from germline, CDR1 is SGHVS and CDR2 is FQNEAQ. The CDR3 reads CASSLGQPWEESYEQYF. The CDR3 DNA reads as TGTGCCAGCAGCTTAGGCCAGCCATGGGAGGAAAGCTACGAGCAGTACTTC.

This chain connects TRBV30 to TRBJ1-2; no definite D call. This CDR3 contains 12 residues. CDR1 is GTSNPN, CDR2 SVGIG, per germline (reference sequence). The germline V and J ends were trimmed by 1 base and 6 bases, with 9 bases remaining between them. CDR3 amino acids: CAWSGRVNGYTF. CDR3 bases: TGTGCCTGGAGTGGGAGGGTAAATGGCTACACCTTC.

This clonotype is labeled large. This chain links TRBV5-1 with TRBJ1-1, with D maybe TRBD1 (5 bases). Trimming took off 2 bases at V and 8 bases at J, with 10 bases between the two ends. CDR1 and CDR2 from the germline V gene are SGHRS and YFSETQ. The CDR3 runs to 12 residues. As DNA, the CDR3 is TGCGCCAGCAGCTTTGACAGACAAGAAGCTTTCTTT. This sequence encodes CASSFDRQEAFF.

This clonotype turned up a few times. The chain recombines TRBV7-2 with TRBJ2-2; 7 bases agree with TRBD1. The CDR3 loop spans 15 amino acids. Germline V lookup: CDR1 SGHTA, CDR2 FQGNSA. V gave up 5 bases and J gave up 6 bases; unmatched junction bases: 9. CDR3 DNA: TGTGCCAGCAGCCGAACGAGGGACAGAGCCGGGGAGCTGTTTTTT. It codes for CASSRTRDRAGELFF.

The V gene is TRBV11-2, the J gene TRBJ2-3, with 8 nucleotides matching TRBD2. The CDR3 extends over 15 amino acids. Trimming at V came to 5 bases and at J to 10 bases, leaving 14 bases not matched to a gene. Germline V gene data show CDR1 as SGHAT and CDR2 as FQNNGV. The DNA for the CDR3 is TGTGCCAGCAGCGCTCCCGGGAGGGCCGAGTCTGCGCAGTATTTT. It yields the protein CASSAPGRAESAQYF.

Only a few counts were recorded for this clonotype. This sequence joins TRBV5-1 and TRBJ2-5; 7 nucleotides align to TRBD1. V lost 0 bases, J lost 3 bases, and 2 bases stayed unmatched. This CDR3 region has 14 residues. Per germline, CDR1 SGHRS and CDR2 YFSETQ. The CDR3 DNA follows: TGCGCCAGCAGCTTGGAAACAGGGGAAGAGACCCAGTACTTC. Translation gives CASSLETGEETQYF.

This clonotype turned up a few times. The chain joins TRBV7-2 to TRBJ1-1, with 8 bases identical to TRBD1. Germline V CDR1 and CDR2: SGHTA, FQGNSA. V lost 5 bases and J lost 5; bases outside the gene matches: 19. This CDR3 contains 18 residues. CDR3 coding DNA: TGTGCCAGCAGCATCTTATTGCCCGGACAGGGTAGGGGAACTGAAGCTTTCTTT. Translated: CASSILLPGQGRGTEAFF.

This chain links TRBV7-6 with TRBJ2-1; either TRBD1 or TRBD2 may supply D (5 bases each). The CDR3 extends over 15 amino acids. Per germline, CDR1 SGHVS and CDR2 FNYEAQ. The V gene lost 8 bases and the J gene lost 7 bases, with 21 bases spanning the gap. The CDR3 region is CASGQPGPLLNEQFF. CDR3 in DNA: TGTGCCAGCGGCCAGCCGGGACCCTTATTAAATGAGCAGTTCTTC.

The genes are TRBV7-2 and TRBJ2-2; the match to TRBD2 covers 7 bases. Germline lookup yields CDR1 SGHTA and CDR2 FQGNSA. The CDR3 runs to 16 residues. The J segment lost 5 bases and the V segment lost 1 base, leaving 7 bases of the junction unmatched. CDR3 nucleotide sequence: TGTGCCAGCAGCTTAGATTGGCTAGCGGAAACCGGGGAGCTGTTTTTT. Protein product: CASSLDWLAETGELFF.

This chain uses TRBV30 with TRBJ2-5; weak D call: TRBD2 (6 bases). The CDR3 consists of 13 residues. Trimming stripped 2 bases from V and 5 bases from J, with 12 bases between. The germline CDR1 and CDR2 sequences are GTSNPN and SVGIG (reference sequence). The CDR3 nucleotides are TGTGCCTGGAGTAAGGGAGGAGGGGAGACCCAGTACTTC. It encodes CAWSKGGGETQYF.

V and J are TRBV21-1 and TRBJ2-7. TRBV21-1 is noted as a pseudogene. CDR3 length: 12 residues. CDR3 residues: CASSYVAYEQYF. The CDR3 DNA is TGTGCCAGCAGCTATGTAGCCTACGAGCAGTACTTC.

The chain links TRBV6-1 to TRBJ1-2, with 8 bases identical to TRBD1. The germline gives CDR1 MNHNS, CDR2 SASEGT. The J segment lost 6 bases and the V segment lost 6 bases, leaving 12 bases of the junction unmatched. The CDR3 is made up of 15 amino acids. The CDR3 region has the DNA TGTGCCAGCAGACCTATGACAGGGGCTGGGAATGGCTACACCTTC. Translating it yields CASRPMTGAGNGYTF.

Details on this clonotype: This CDR3 fails to terminate in the conserved phenylalanine or tryptophan, so it likely reflects a read error. The V and J genes are TRBV6-2 or TRBV6-3 and TRBJ2-3, with D perhaps TRBD2 (5 bases). The CDR3 is made up of 20 amino acids. V was trimmed by 3 bases and J by 2 bases, leaving 27 bases between them. Germline assignment: CDR1 MNHEY and CDR2 SVGEGT. CDR3 protein: CASSYRTRAGPRANTDTQYS. As DNA, the CDR3 is TGTGCCAGCAGTTATCGGACTCGGGCGGGCCCCCGAGCGAACACAGATACGCAGTATTCT.

This clonotype was counted a few times. The chain carries TRBV28 and TRBJ1-2; D gene ambiguous. Trimming stripped 6 bases from V and 3 bases from J, with 14 bases between. In germline, CDR1 is MDHEN, CDR2 SYDVKM. The CDR3 covers 14 residues. CDR3 protein: CASSPGGSYYGYTF. CDR3 coding DNA: TGTGCCAGCAGCCCGGGAGGATCCTACTATGGCTACACCTTC.

This sequence joins TRBV10-3 and TRBJ2-3; 9 bases map to TRBD2. This CDR3 is 16 amino acids long. V was pared by 2 bases and J by 5 bases, with 8 bases of the junction left unmatched. Germline CDR1 ENHRY, CDR2 SYGVKD. CDR3 sequence reads: CAISEAGLAGLDTQYF. The CDR3 DNA follows: TGTGCCATCAGTGAGGCTGGGCTAGCGGGGTTAGATACGCAGTATTTT.

This clonotype was seen a handful of times. The chain joins TRBV7-8 to TRBJ2-7; possibly TRBD2 for D (5 bases). Trimming shortened V by 3 bases and J by 0 bases, and 9 bases separated the two germline ends. The CDR3 sequence is 14 residues long. Per the germline V gene, CDR1 is SGHVS and CDR2 is FQNEAQ. DNA for the CDR3: TGTGCCAGCAGCTTTGAGCGGACCTCCTACGAGCAGTACTTC. This sequence encodes CASSFERTSYEQYF.

Only a few counts were recorded for this clonotype. The V gene is TRBV7-3, the J gene TRBJ1-1; maybe TRBD1 (5 bases). This CDR3 comprises 14 residues. With 5 bases removed from V and 0 bases from J, the gap between germline ends came to 10 bases. CDR1 and CDR2 from the germline V gene are SGHTA and FQGTGA. Here the CDR3 DNA reads TGTGCCAGCAGCGGCGACAGCATGAACACTGAAGCTTTCTTT. Amino acids: CASSGDSMNTEAFF.

This chain links TRBV28 with TRBJ1-2, with 7 bases identical to TRBD1. V dropped 5 bases and J dropped 4; count of bases not matched to a gene: 4. In germline, CDR1 is MDHEN, CDR2 SYDVKM. This CDR3 region has 13 residues. The DNA for the CDR3 is TGTGCCAGCAGTGTGGGACAGCTCTATGGCTACACCTTC. Its translation: CASSVGQLYGYTF.

This clonotype turned up a few times. The rearrangement joins TRBV2 to TRBJ1-1; D is uncertain. V gave up 5 bases and J gave up 11 bases, with 3 bases separating them. CDR1 and CDR2 from the germline V gene are SNHLY and FYNNEI. This CDR3 spans 8 amino acids. The CDR3 here is CASSFAFF. In DNA form, the CDR3 reads TGTGCCAGCAGTTTCGCTTTCTTT.

The chain has TRBV6-2 or TRBV6-3 and TRBJ2-7; no clear D gene. The CDR3 extends over 11 amino acids. The germline V and J ends were trimmed by 2 bases and 3 bases, with 2 bases remaining between them. Germline values: CDR1 MNHEY, CDR2 SVGEGT. This chain's CDR3 is CASSYVYEQYF. Written as DNA, the CDR3 is TGTGCCAGCAGTTACGTCTACGAGCAGTACTTC.

This clonotype was seen more than once but under ten times. The rearrangement joins TRBV5-1 to TRBJ1-1; 11 bases fit TRBD1. Germline assignment: CDR1 SGHRS and CDR2 YFSETQ. The ends lost 0 bases at V and 4 bases at J; junction bases unmatched: 2. The CDR3 length is 15 residues. The CDR3 spells CASSLGGQGGTEAFF. CDR3 DNA sequence: TGCGCCAGCAGCTTGGGGGGACAGGGGGGCACTGAAGCTTTCTTT.

This clonotype appeared a few times. This chain uses TRBV7-9 with TRBJ2-7, with 12 bases aligning to TRBD2. Germline V CDR1 and CDR2: SEHNR, FQNEAQ (reference sequence). CDR3 length equals 15 residues. Trimming at V came to 0 bases and at J to 6 bases, leaving 3 bases not matched to a gene. The CDR3 DNA reads TGTGCCAGCAGCTTAGCCCCGACTAGCGGGGGCGAGCAGTACTTC. Translating it yields CASSLAPTSGGEQYF.

This clonotype was seen a handful of times. This chain uses TRBV6-5 with TRBJ2-5; tentatively, D is TRBD2 (6 bases). With 2 bases removed from V and 3 bases from J, the gap between germline ends came to 7 bases. The CDR3 is 13 residues long. CDR1 and CDR2 from the germline V gene are MNHEY and SVGAGI. The CDR3 region is CASSYGGEETQYF. DNA for the CDR3: TGTGCCAGCAGTTACGGAGGGGAAGAGACCCAGTACTTC.

The V call is TRBV10-3, the J call TRBJ2-1; 9 bases map to TRBD2. V lost 6 bases and J lost 8; bases outside the gene matches: 8. The CDR3 loop spans 14 amino acids. Germline lookup yields CDR1 ENHRY and CDR2 SYGVKD. As DNA, the CDR3 is TGTGCCATCAGAGCAGCGGGGGGCAGGGATGAGCAGTTCTTC. Amino acids: CAIRAAGGRDEQFF.

This clonotype was seen a handful of times. The chain recombines TRBV7-9 with TRBJ2-1; TRBD1 agrees at 7 bases. V gave up 5 bases and J gave up 2 bases; unmatched junction bases: 9. The CDR3 length is 16 residues. Germline CDR1 is SEHNR and CDR2 is FQNEAQ (reference sequence). The CDR3 sequence: CASSEGGLRTYNEQFF. The CDR3 nucleotides read TGTGCCAGCAGCGAAGGGGGCCTCCGTACCTACAATGAGCAGTTCTTC.

This clonotype was detected only a few times. The chain has TRBV29-1 and TRBJ1-1; no firm D call. Trimming pared 6 bases from V and 4 bases from J, leaving 12 bases between. The CDR3 has 12 amino acids. CDR1 SQVTM and CDR2 ANQGSEA come from the germline V gene. CDR3 in amino acids: CSVSSLATEAFF. CDR3 DNA: TGCAGCGTATCCAGCTTGGCCACTGAAGCTTTCTTT.

This clonotype was found a few times. The V and J genes are TRBV6-2 or TRBV6-3 and TRBJ1-2; D not resolved. The CDR3 is made up of 13 amino acids. CDR1 and CDR2 from the germline V gene are MNHEY and SVGEGT. V shed 8 bases and J shed 3 bases, with 13 bases lying between them. The CDR3 DNA sequence: TGTGCCAGCGGTCGCCGGGGAGACTATGGCTACACCTTC. Translating it yields CASGRRGDYGYTF.